The 17 T cell receptor beta chains reported below all come from one sample, sequenced in a study of blood T cells in healthy people across ages. Next came a second PCR, run for about 6 to 12 cycles, which used a sample-barcoded 5' primer along with a J-beta primer mix. TCRdb recomputed calls from the 5' RACE reads with MiXCR, one row per CDR3 protein. The sample has a few hundred thousand distinct CDR3 sequences; 27% are singletons. Sequenced input: blood. All receptors come from a woman in her sixties or seventies in good health.

The rearrangement links TRBV12-3 or TRBV12-4 to TRBJ2-1; 11 bases fit TRBD1. The ends lost 11 bases at V and 4 bases at J; junction bases unmatched: 10. This CDR3 contains 15 residues. The CDR3 sequence: CASSKGQGVYNEQFF. DNA for the CDR3: TGTGCCTCCTCAAAGGGACAGGGGGTTTACAATGAGCAGTTCTTC.

The chain uses TRBV5-1 and TRBJ1-1; D is perhaps TRBD1 (5 bases). CDR1 is SGHRS, CDR2 YFSETQ, per germline. CDR3 length equals 13 residues. Trimming pared 4 bases from V and 1 base from J, leaving 8 bases between. Written as DNA, the CDR3 is TGCGCCAGCAGCGGACAAGAGAACACTGAAGCTTTCTTT. Translating it yields CASSGQENTEAFF.

This sequence joins TRBV6-5 and TRBJ2-7; TRBD1 aligns across 7 bases. With V trimmed by 0 bases and J by 5 bases, 10 bases remained unmatched. Germline CDR1 is MNHEY and CDR2 is SVGAGI. The CDR3 contains 16 residues. For the CDR3, the DNA is TGTGCCAGCAGTTACTCGCCGACAGGGATAGTCGACGAGCAGTACTTC. Its translation is CASSYSPTGIVDEQYF.

In its sample, this clonotype was seen many times. The chain recombines TRBV12-5 with TRBJ1-4; D might be TRBD1 (6 bases). The germline gives CDR1 LGHNT, CDR2 FRNRAP. This CDR3 region has 16 residues. Trimming removed 6 bases from V and 4 bases from J, with 18 bases in between. The CDR3 spells CASGGPAGGGNEKLFF. The CDR3, as DNA: TGTGCTAGTGGCGGCCCGGCAGGAGGGGGTAATGAAAAACTGTTTTTT.

The sample holds a few counts of this clonotype. The chain is built from TRBV20-1 and TRBJ2-3; 10 nucleotides line up with TRBD1. This CDR3 spans 17 amino acids. CDR1 is DFQATT and CDR2 is SNEGSKA in the germline V gene (reference sequence). With V trimmed by 3 bases and J by 6 bases, 15 bases remained unmatched. The CDR3 region is CSASPDAGTGVTDTQYF. As DNA, the CDR3 is TGCAGTGCTAGTCCGGACGCCGGGACAGGGGTAACGGATACGCAGTATTTT.

This clonotype came up a few times. The rearrangement links TRBV7-9 to TRBJ2-5, with 10 bases lining up with TRBD2. The J call is uncertain, as TRBJ2-1 better fits the DNA end. Per germline, CDR1 SEHNR and CDR2 FQNEAQ (reference sequence). The CDR3 has 16 residues. The DNA of the CDR3 is TGTGCCAGCAGCTTAGGAAGCGGGGGGGAAAACAATGAGCAGTTCTTC. It specifies CASSLGSGGENNEQFF.

This clonotype was seen a few times. V gene TRBV6-1 combines with J gene TRBJ1-2, with D tentatively TRBD1 (5 bases). This CDR3 has 15 amino acids. Germline V gene lookup returns CDR1 MNHNS and CDR2 SASEGT. The V end lost 7 bases, the J end lost 1 base, and 16 bases lay between the germline ends. The CDR3 here is CASMRGGRDNYGYTF. Here the CDR3 DNA reads TGTGCCAGCATGAGGGGAGGACGGGATAACTATGGCTACACCTTC.

The genes are TRBV7-9 and TRBJ2-5; 8 bases align to TRBD1. This CDR3 has 15 amino acids. Germline CDR1 and CDR2: SEHNR and FQNEAQ (reference sequence). V gave up 5 bases and J gave up 1 base; unmatched junction bases: 6. The CDR3 DNA is TGTGCCAGCAGCCCAGGACAGGGTCGCCAAGAGACCCAGTACTTC. This codes for CASSPGQGRQETQYF.

Notes on this clonotype: A read error may produce the germline difference seen at one junction end. This chain uses TRBV20-1 with TRBJ2-5; D is ambiguous. The CDR3 sequence is 14 residues long. Looked up from germline, CDR1 is DFQATT and CDR2 is SNEGSKA (reference sequence). The chain's CDR3 is CSARDLVREEAQYF. The CDR3 coding sequence is TGCAGTGCTAGAGATCTTGTTAGAGAAGAGGCCCAGTACTTC.

The rearrangement links TRBV5-6 to TRBJ1-6, with D unresolved. Looked up from germline, CDR1 is SGHDT and CDR2 is YYEEEE. CDR3 length: 16 residues. Trimming pared 2 bases from V and 2 bases from J, leaving 11 bases between. CDR3 residues: CASSFFGSPYNSPLHF. The CDR3 bases are TGTGCCAGCAGCTTTTTCGGGAGCCCCTATAATTCACCCCTCCACTTT.

The chain carries TRBV20-1 and TRBJ1-1; 8 nucleotides match TRBD1. This CDR3 contains 13 residues. Looked up from germline, CDR1 is DFQATT and CDR2 is SNEGSKA (reference sequence). V shed 6 bases and J 7 bases; nucleotides not matched to a gene: 10. As DNA, the CDR3 is TGCAGTGCAAAACAGGGGGGCAGGAGTGAAGCTTTCTTT. Translation: CSAKQGGRSEAFF.

This clonotype has at least ten counts. The V call is TRBV12-3 or TRBV12-4, the J call TRBJ1-2; 8 bases line up with TRBD1. This CDR3 comprises 13 residues. V was pared by 3 bases and J by 4 bases, with 1 base of the junction left unmatched. CDR3 nucleotides: TGTGCCAGCAGTTTGCAGGGGGCCTATGGCTACACCTTC. It specifies CASSLQGAYGYTF.

This clonotype was counted only a few times. The rearrangement joins TRBV5-1 to TRBJ2-3; D gene ambiguous. This CDR3 has 14 amino acids. Germline values: CDR1 SGHRS, CDR2 YFSETQ. Trimming cost V 7 bases and J 5 bases, with 17 bases left between them. CDR3 nucleotides: TGCGCCAGCCGACCCTCCGTAGGAATAGATACGCAGTATTTT. It translates to CASRPSVGIDTQYF.

This clonotype was recorded a few times. The gene calls are TRBV4-2 and TRBJ1-4; D is unresolved. The CDR3 extends over 13 amino acids. V shed 1 base and J shed 10 bases, with 10 bases lying between them. Per germline, CDR1 LGHNA and CDR2 YNFKEQ. Written as DNA, the CDR3 is TGTGCCAGCAGCCAAGCTTATGCCGGAAAACTGTTTTTT. Protein: CASSQAYAGKLFF.

This chain connects TRBV4-3 to TRBJ1-4; 8 nucleotides match TRBD1. V gave up 0 bases and J gave up 4 bases; unmatched junction bases: 7. Germline V gene lookup returns CDR1 LGHNA and CDR2 YSLEER. There are 17 residues in the CDR3. The CDR3 loop is CASSQDPPGGLNEKLFF. CDR3 coding DNA: TGCGCCAGCAGCCAAGATCCCCCAGGGGGCCTTAATGAAAAACTGTTTTTT.

This clonotype was detected ten times or more. At one of its ends the junction is not consistent with the germline gene, which may arise from a read error. The chain joins TRBV7-7 to TRBJ2-5; D uncertain. This CDR3 has 14 residues. Germline V CDR1 and CDR2: SSHAT, FNYEAQ (reference sequence). For the CDR3, the DNA is TGTGCTAGCAGCTTAGTTGGCGCGCCAGAGACCCAGTACTTC. Translation gives CASSLVGAPETQYF.

This rearrangement joins TRBV6-6 to TRBJ2-1; the D call may be TRBD1 or TRBD2 (5 bases each). The CDR3 runs 14 residues. Looked up from germline, CDR1 is MNHNY and CDR2 is SVGAGI (reference sequence). V was clipped by 11 bases and J by 0 bases, with 14 bases between them. The CDR3 protein is CAASGASSYNEQFF. In DNA form, the CDR3 reads TGTGCCGCCTCCGGGGCCAGCTCCTACAATGAGCAGTTCTTC.